This TCR beta chain was recovered during a study of T cells in Graves' hyperthyroidism and ophthalmopathy. Researchers took RNA transcripts and amplified the TCR beta CDR3 regions from them. The study used the HTBI primer set for a first-round RT-PCR of the TCR CDR3. TCRdb fed the multiplex PCR reads into MiXCR, producing one record per CDR3 protein. Of around 660,000 distinct CDR3 sequences in the sample, about 45% are singletons; the top ten hold about 7%. CDR1 and CDR2 (germline): SQVTM, ANQGSEA. This CDR3 comprises 12 residues. The V gene end was trimmed by 8 bases and the J gene end by 3 bases; junction bases not matched to a gene: 3.

The V and J genes are TRBV29-1 and TRBJ1-4; 7 bases fit TRBD1. This clonotype was obtained from an adult man with Graves' disease, either hyperthyroidism or ophthalmopathy (not recorded which). The source material was peripheral blood or thyroid tissue (not recorded which). CDR3 sequence (DNA): TGCAGCTTGGGGACAGCTAATGAAAAACTGTTTTTT. It encodes CSLGTANEKLFF.